These 12 T cell receptor beta chains originate from one sample sequenced in a study of T cells in Graves' hyperthyroidism and ophthalmopathy. Amplified regions were TCR beta CDR3 sequences from RNA transcripts. When the TCR CDR3 underwent first-round RT-PCR, the HTBI primer set was used. TCRdb re-derived calls from the multiplex PCR reads in MiXCR, one entry per CDR3 protein. The data show some 560,000 distinct CDR3 sequences, with 15% to 18% seen just once and around 7.3% held by the top ten. Specimen: blood. The origin of the receptors is a woman in her twenties or thirties with Graves' hyperthyroidism.

The chain couples TRBV7-9 to TRBJ2-2, with D unresolved. CDR1 and CDR2 (germline): SEHNR, FQNEAQ (reference sequence). Between the trimmed V and J ends, which lost 5 bases and 5 bases, there was a span of 9 bases. The CDR3 loop spans 13 amino acids. The CDR3 reads CASSNRATGELFF. The CDR3, as DNA: TGTGCCAGCAGCAACCGGGCGACCGGGGAGCTGTTTTTT.

This clonotype was counted many times. The J gene is TRBJ1-3, the V gene TRBV3-1, with unresolved D. The length of the CDR3 is 15 residues. Per the germline V gene, CDR1 is LGHDT and CDR2 is YNNKEL (reference sequence). V lost 1 base and J 2 bases, leaving 9 bases between the germline ends. CDR3 region: CASSQVFGAGNTIYF. The DNA of the CDR3 is TGTGCCAGCAGCCAAGTCTTCGGCGCTGGAAACACCATATATTTT.

This clonotype has more than one count but fewer than ten. The rearrangement uses TRBV6-1 and TRBJ2-7, with TRBD1 matching over 11 bases. The trim removed 4 bases at V and 5 bases at J, leaving 7 bases unmatched. CDR1 MNHNS and CDR2 SASEGT come from the germline V gene. The CDR3 runs 15 residues. The chain's CDR3 is CASSAWTGGRNEQYF. The DNA of the CDR3 is TGTGCCAGCAGTGCCTGGACAGGGGGCCGAAACGAGCAGTACTTC.

The table lists this clonotype with many counts. The rearrangement links TRBV27 to TRBJ1-1, with D hard to call. Germline V gives CDR1 MNHEY, CDR2 SMNVEV (reference sequence). Trimming removed 1 base at V and 0 bases at J, with 9 bases between. This CDR3 comprises 15 residues. This CDR3 reads CASSLFSRLNTEAFF. The CDR3 DNA reads as TGTGCCAGCAGTTTATTTTCCAGATTGAACACTGAAGCTTTCTTT.

This clonotype was detected a few times. The chain couples TRBV28 to TRBJ2-5; 7 bases align to TRBD1. The CDR3 spans 14 residues. Germline CDR1 reads MDHEN; CDR2 reads SYDVKM. V lost 4 bases and J lost 5; bases outside the gene matches: 7. The CDR3 sequence is CASSWTGSMETQYF. For the CDR3, the DNA is TGTGCCAGCAGTTGGACAGGTTCCATGGAGACCCAGTACTTC.

Ten or more counts support this clonotype. The rearrangement joins TRBV12-5 to TRBJ1-1; D ambiguous. Trimming took off 7 bases at V and 5 bases at J, with 14 bases between the two ends. Germline lookup yields CDR1 LGHNT and CDR2 FRNRAP. CDR3 length: 13 amino acids. CDR3 loop: CASALAALTEAFF. The CDR3 nucleotides read TGTGCTAGTGCCCTGGCTGCCCTGACTGAAGCTTTCTTT.

This clonotype was counted only a few times. The V call is TRBV19, the J call TRBJ2-1; 8 positions agree with TRBD1. With V trimmed by 0 bases and J by 2 bases, 3 bases remained unmatched. The V gene's germline CDR1 is LNHDA and CDR2 SQIVND (reference sequence). There are 16 residues in the CDR3. CDR3 residues: CASSIEGTGTYNEQFF. CDR3 DNA sequence: TGTGCCAGTAGTATAGAGGGGACAGGTACCTACAATGAGCAGTTCTTC.

This clonotype was observed a handful of times. The V gene is TRBV14, the J gene TRBJ1-2, with 12 bases that match TRBD1. This CDR3 is built from 20 residues. Trimming removed 0 bases from V and 6 bases from J; junction bases left unmatched: 17. The germline CDR1 and CDR2 sequences are SGHDN and FVKESK. The CDR3 DNA reads as TGTGCCAGCAGCCAAGAAGACCACGCTGGGACAGGGGGCCACGATAATGGCTACACCTTC. Amino acid sequence: CASSQEDHAGTGGHDNGYTF.

The chain uses TRBV19 and TRBJ1-1; a possible D gene is TRBD1 (5 bases). Germline V gene data show CDR1 as LNHDA and CDR2 as SQIVND (reference sequence). V was clipped by 4 bases and J by 3 bases, with 21 bases between them. This CDR3 contains 17 residues. CDR3 sequence (DNA): TGTGCCAGTAGTAGAATGAAGGCAAGCCGGGGCCACACTGAAGCTTTCTTT. Protein sequence: CASSRMKASRGHTEAFF.

This clonotype was seen a handful of times. The chain combines TRBV6-1 with TRBJ2-2; 11 bases map to TRBD2. The germline V gene encodes CDR1 MNHNS and CDR2 SASEGT. V was clipped by 5 bases and J by 4 bases; unmatched bases: 6. CDR3 size: 16 residues. The CDR3 here is CASSSIGTSGTGELFF. CDR3 sequence (DNA): TGTGCCAGCAGTAGCATCGGGACTAGCGGCACCGGGGAGCTGTTTTTT.

This clonotype was picked up many times. V and J are TRBV18 and TRBJ2-7; D remains unclear. Trimming cost V 3 bases and J 2 bases, with 8 bases left between them. Germline values: CDR1 KGHSH, CDR2 LQKENI. The CDR3 has 13 amino acids. CDR3 residues: CASSPLHPYEQYF. CDR3 sequence (DNA): TGTGCCAGCTCACCCCTACATCCCTACGAGCAGTACTTC.

This clonotype has ten or more counts. V and J are TRBV7-8 and TRBJ2-1; tentatively, D is TRBD2 (6 bases). There are 17 residues in the CDR3. With 0 bases removed from V and 5 bases from J, the gap between germline ends came to 17 bases. Germline V gives CDR1 SGHVS, CDR2 FQNEAQ. As DNA, the CDR3 is TGTGCCAGCAGCTTAGCGGCCCGCCTAACGGGGGACAATGAGCAGTTCTTC. Translated, it gives CASSLAARLTGDNEQFF.